These T cell receptor beta chains were read from a single sample in a study of graft-versus-host responses after intestinal transplantation. Data came from immunoSEQ multiplex PCR; TCRdb stores just in-frame clones and leaves some out. Among around 35,000 clones listed, approximately 90% were seen once. The material was ileum tissue, obtained 200 to 210 days after intestinal transplant. Receptors were obtained from a human patient who received an intestinal transplant, so some T cells may come from the graft donor. The CDR3 runs from the conserved cysteine through the conserved F or W. The order of the fields is clone size, D gene, V gene, J gene, CDR3 DNA, CDR3 protein. The D gene is left open where the match is weak. Size is stated for part of the rows, as once, few or many counts, or as a class when the clone is expanded.

>few|NA|TRBV6-1|TRBJ2-1
TGTGCCAGCAGTTTGGAGGGGGGCTCCTACAATGAGCAGTTCTTC
CASSLEGGSYNEQFF
>NA|NA|TRBV28|TRBJ2-1
TGTGCCAGCAGTTTCAAATTGCTAGCCGTAAATGAGCAGTTCTTC
CASSFKLLAVNEQFF
>few|TRBD1|TRBV6-1|TRBJ1-2
TGTGCCAGCAAAAAGGGACAGGGATCTAACTATGGCTACACCTTC
CASKKGQGSNYGYTF
>few|NA|TRBV5-6|TRBJ2-1
TGTGCCAGCAGCTTGAAGGCAGGGTCAACCTACAATGAGCAGTTCTTC
CASSLKAGSTYNEQFF
>few|NA|TRBV5-1|TRBJ1-1
TGCGCCAGCAGCTTATACGTTACAGGGCCCACTGAAGCTTTCTTT
CASSLYVTGPTEAFF
>NA|TRBD1|TRBV2|TRBJ2-2
TGTGCCAGCATGGTAGGAGACAGGGTGGGCACCGGGGAGCTGTTTTTT
CASMVGDRVGTGELFF
>NA|TRBD1|TRBV5-4|TRBJ2-5
TGTGCCAGCAGCCCCCAGGGGGCGGTAAAAGAGACCCAGTACTTC
CASSPQGAVKETQYF
>NA|NA|TRBV7-8|TRBJ2-7
TGTGCCAGCAGCTTGAGGCGTTTTCCCGGCTCCTACGAGCAGTACTTC
CASSLRRFPGSYEQYF
>NA|NA|TRBV6-5|TRBJ1-5
TGTGCCAGCAGTTACTCCGTGAGCCAGCCCCAGCATTTT
CASSYSVSQPQHF
>NA|NA|TRBV11-2|TRBJ2-5
TGTGCCAGCAGCTTCGACGGAGAGACCCAGTACTTC
CASSFDGETQYF
>NA|NA|TRBV29-1|TRBJ1-5
TGCAGCGTTTTGTTGGCAGTCAATCAGCCCCAGCATTTT
CSVLLAVNQPQHF
>NA|NA|TRBV4-1|TRBJ1-1
TGCGCCAGCAGCCAAAGCGGGTTAAACACTGAAGCTTTCTTT
CASSQSGLNTEAFF
>NA|NA|TRBV12-5|TRBJ2-7
TGTGCTAGTGGTTTGCTCCACCATCACCGGGTCCTTCTCTCCTACGAGCAGTACTTC
CASGLLHHHRVLLSYEQYF
>NA|NA|TRBV29-1|TRBJ2-7
TGCAGCGTTGTTGCTGGCAGCACCTACGAGCAGTACTTC
CSVVAGSTYEQYF
>NA|TRBD1|TRBV5-6|TRBJ2-1
TGTGCCAGCAGCCCCGACAGGGGCGCCGCCTACAATGAGCAGTTCTTC
CASSPDRGAAYNEQFF
>NA|NA|TRBV19|TRBJ2-2
TGTGCCAGTAGTCCCCGAGGGGGAGCGAACACCGGGGAGCTGTTTTTT
CASSPRGGANTGELFF
>NA|NA|TRBV6-1|TRBJ2-4
TGTGCCAGCAGTGAGGGCAGGGATGGGAACATTCAGTACTTC
CASSEGRDGNIQYF
>NA|NA|TRBV19|TRBJ1-1
TGTGCCAGTGGTGGGAACACTGAAGCTTTCTTT
CASGGNTEAFF
>once|NA|TRBV2|TRBJ2-3
TGTGCCAGTTTTCCGACAGGATATAGCACAGATACGCAGTATTTT
CASFPTGYSTDTQYF
>NA|NA|TRBV27|TRBJ2-2
TGTGCCAGCAGTTTCGGGCCCTTCACCGGGGAGCTGTTTTTT
CASSFGPFTGELFF
>NA|NA|TRBV9|TRBJ2-3
TGTGCCAGCAGCCCTAGTGGGGGTTGGGTAGGGGATACGCAGTATTTT
CASSPSGGWVGDTQYF
>NA|NA|TRBV9|TRBJ2-3
TGTGCCAGCAGCCAGGGAGGGGGGGATACGCAGTATTTT
CASSQGGGDTQYF
>NA|NA|TRBV4-1|TRBJ2-2
TGCGCCAGCAGCCAACTTGGCCGGTCGAACACCGGGGAGCTGTTTTTT
CASSQLGRSNTGELFF
>few|NA|TRBV19|TRBJ2-7
TGTGCCAGTAGTATCTCGGACAGCTCCTACGAGCAGTACTTC
CASSISDSSYEQYF
>NA|TRBD1|TRBV5-1|TRBJ1-2
TGCGCCAGCAGCTCAAGGACAGGCTCCTGGTATGGCTACACCTTC
CASSSRTGSWYGYTF
>NA|NA|TRBV21-1|TRBJ2-5
TGTGCCAGCAAGGAGGGCAAGGGGCCCCAAGAGACCCAGTACTTC
CASKEGKGPQETQYF
>NA|TRBD1|TRBV10-3|TRBJ2-1
TGTGCCATCAGTGAGTCGCAGGGGGCGCCTCGGAATGAGCAGTTCTTC
CAISESQGAPRNEQFF
>NA|TRBD2|TRBV7-9|TRBJ2-5
TGTGCCAGCAGCTTAGGGACTAGCCAAGTGGAGACCCAGTACTTC
CASSLGTSQVETQYF
>NA|TRBD2|TRBV7-9|TRBJ2-1
TGTGCCAGCAGATATATAGCGGGAGGTTACAATGAGCAGTTCTTC
CASRYIAGGYNEQFF
>once|TRBD1|TRBV19|TRBJ1-2
TGTGCCAGTAGTATAGCCTCGACAGGGAGTGGCTACACCTTC
CASSIASTGSGYTF
>NA|TRBD1|TRBV5-1|TRBJ2-7
TGCGCCAGCAGCTTGGGACAGGGACCCTACGAGCAGTACTTC
CASSLGQGPYEQYF
>once|NA|TRBV6-1|TRBJ2-3
TGTGCCAGCAGCTCGAGCGGGACACGCACAGATACGCAGTATTTT
CASSSSGTRTDTQYF
>NA|NA|TRBV15|TRBJ2-4
TGTGCCACCAGCAGAGATGAGACCCCCAAAAACATTCAGTACTTC
CATSRDETPKNIQYF
>NA|NA|TRBV7-9|TRBJ1-1
TGTGCCAGCAGCGTGGGGCTTAACGCTGAAGCTTTCTTT
CASSVGLNAEAFF
>NA|NA|TRBV7-9|TRBJ2-1
TGTGCCAGCAGCTTAGCGCCGGGTTCCTACAATGAGCAGTTCTTC
CASSLAPGSYNEQFF
>NA|NA|TRBV2|TRBJ2-1
TGTGCCTGCAGTCTGTACATTAACAATGAGCAGTTCTTC
CACSLYINNEQFF
>few|TRBD1|TRBV6-5|TRBJ1-1
TGTGCCAGCAGTTATGCAGGGGGATCCACTGAAGCTTTCTTT
CASSYAGGSTEAFF
>NA|NA|TRBV18|TRBJ2-5
TGTGCCAGCTTGTGGACACCCGGTGACGAGACCCAGTACTTC
CASLWTPGDETQYF
>NA|TRBD1|TRBV5-4|TRBJ2-5
TGTGCCAGCACCCCGACAGGGGAAAGAGAGACCCAGTACTTC
CASTPTGERETQYF
>NA|NA|TRBV6-5|TRBJ2-7
TGTGCCACTAGGGCAGGGCCCTACGAGCAGTACTTC
CATRAGPYEQYF
>NA|TRBD2|TRBV28|TRBJ2-7
TGTGCCAGCAGTTCCCTAGCGGGGGCTTCCTACGAGCAGTACTTC
CASSSLAGASYEQYF
>NA|TRBD2|TRBV2|TRBJ2-2
TGTGCCAGCAGTGTAGGGACTAGCGGGGGGAACACCGGGGAGCTGTTTTTT
CASSVGTSGGNTGELFF
>NA|TRBD1|TRBV5-4|TRBJ2-5
TGTGCCAGCAGCCAAAAACCGACAGGGGGAGAGACCCAGTACTTC
CASSQKPTGGETQYF
>NA|TRBD1|TRBV7-6|TRBJ1-5
TGTGCCAGCAGCTTAGGGACAGGGGGCGATCAGCCCCAGCATTTT
CASSLGTGGDQPQHF
>few|NA|TRBV4-2|TRBJ1-1
TGTGCCAGCAGCCGAGACAGGTACTCTGAAGCTTTCTTT
CASSRDRYSEAFF
>NA|TRBD1|TRBV29-1|TRBJ1-2
TGCAGCGTCCCCCCGGGACAGGGTTCGGGCTACACCTTC
CSVPPGQGSGYTF
>NA|TRBD1|TRBV27|TRBJ2-7
TGTGCCAGCGGAGGTGCAATGACAGGGCGAAGCGAGCAGTACTTC
CASGGAMTGRSEQYF
>NA|TRBD2|TRBV5-1|TRBJ2-1
TGCGCCAGCACCCAGCGGGGGGGCGGAAATGAGCAGTTCTTC
CASTQRGGGNEQFF
>few|TRBD1|TRBV29-1|TRBJ1-1
TGCAGCGCTGACAGGGTCAGGGGAGCTTTCTTT
CSADRVRGAFF
>NA|NA|TRBV29-1|TRBJ2-7
TGCAGCGTTGACCTAGGGGGCTCCTACGAGCAGTACTTC
CSVDLGGSYEQYF